This T cell receptor (beta chain) was documented in a study of blood T cell repertoires in COVID-19. Libraries were prepared by immunoSEQ multiplex PCR; TCRdb keeps only in-frame clonotypes and omits some of them. The sample consists of 250,000 to 300,000 clones, more than 75% of them appearing once. Participants spanned ages roughly 18 to 95 years and resided in about two dozen US areas. Participant-reported clinical history was the basis for cohort assignment. CDR1 and CDR2 (germline): LGHNT, FRNRAP. The CDR3 has 17 residues. V trimming: 5 bases; J trimming: 6 bases; junction bases outside the gene matches: 13.

The clonotype was recovered from a woman aged 60-75 years in a cohort exposed to, infected with or recovered from COVID-19 (not recorded which). The sequencing sample was made of PBMCs or T cells enriched from blood (not recorded which). The chain links TRBV12-5 to TRBJ2-1, with TRBD1 matching over 10 bases. CDR3 protein: CASGRPRQGALVNEQFF. CDR3 coding DNA: TGTGCTAGTGGTCGGCCCCGACAGGGGGCGTTGGTCAATGAGCAGTTCTTC.